This T cell receptor (beta chain) is drawn from a study of cytomegalovirus exposure and HLA in healthy donors. Study-level results: Sequencing probably produced one cluster of sequence variants that were highly shared.

This CDR3 has 14 amino acids. V was cut by 2 bases and J by 0 bases, with 8 bases left in between. Germline values: CDR1 KGHSH, CDR2 LQKENI. This clone appeared a single time. Its antigen remains unidentified. PCR employed 60 Vbeta and 13 Jbeta primers. Here immunoSEQ multiplex PCR was the method, and the copy in TCRdb shows in-frame clones only, minus some. The data show around 140,000 clones, 70% to 80% seen once. The TCR was taken from a female donor in good health and CMV-seropositive. The chain couples TRBV18 to TRBJ2-7, with D possibly being TRBD2 (5 bases). Source material: PBMCs. CDR3 sequence: CASSPNRDSYEQYF. CDR3 bases: TGTGCCAGCTCACCAAATCGGGACTCCTACGAGCAGTACTTC.